This T cell receptor beta chain comes out of a study of cytomegalovirus exposure and HLA in healthy donors. PCR employed 60 Vbeta and 13 Jbeta primers. Only in-frame clones appear in the TCRdb table, and some are missing; sequencing was by immunoSEQ multiplex PCR. The repertoire has tens of thousands of clones, approximately 71% of them found once; the top ten carry 2.5% to 3%. Germline V gives CDR1 GTSNPN, CDR2 SVGIG (reference sequence). V trimming: 4 bases; J trimming: 7 bases; junction bases outside the gene matches: 5. CDR3 size: 14 residues. Source material: PBMCs. This chain links TRBV30 with TRBJ1-6; TRBD1 matches 9 bases. The clonotype originates from a man aged 45 to 65 in good health and CMV-seronegative. The CDR3 coding sequence is TGTGCCTGGAACCTCGGGACAGGGAATTCACCCCTCCACTTT. It is translated as CAWNLGTGNSPLHF. Using reference TRBV30 and TRBJ1-6 for the parts outside the CDR3, the full variable domain is SQTIHQWPATLVQPVGSPLSLECTVEGTSNPNLYWYRQAAGRGLQLLFYSVGIGQISSEVPQNLSASRPQDRQFILSSKKLLLSDSGFYLCAWNLGTGNSPLHFGNGTRLTVT.